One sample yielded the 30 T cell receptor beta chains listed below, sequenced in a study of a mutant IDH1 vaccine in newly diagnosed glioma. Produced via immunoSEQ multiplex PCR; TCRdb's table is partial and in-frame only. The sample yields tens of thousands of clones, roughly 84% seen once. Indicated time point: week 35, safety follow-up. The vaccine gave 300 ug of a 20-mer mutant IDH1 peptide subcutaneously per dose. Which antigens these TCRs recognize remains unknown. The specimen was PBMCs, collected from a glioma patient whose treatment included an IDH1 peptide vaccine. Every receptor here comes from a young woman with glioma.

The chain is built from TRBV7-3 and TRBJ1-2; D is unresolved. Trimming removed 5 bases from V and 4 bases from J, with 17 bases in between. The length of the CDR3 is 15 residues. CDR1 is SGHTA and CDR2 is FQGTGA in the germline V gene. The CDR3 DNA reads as TGTGCCAGCAGCCAGTATTTAGGCGGGAGCTATGGCTACACCTTC. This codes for CASSQYLGGSYGYTF.

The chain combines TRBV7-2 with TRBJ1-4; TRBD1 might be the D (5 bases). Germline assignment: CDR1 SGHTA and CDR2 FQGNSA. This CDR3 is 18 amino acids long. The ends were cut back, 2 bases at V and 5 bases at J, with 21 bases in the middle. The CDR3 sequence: CASSLRLVGVRGNEKLFF. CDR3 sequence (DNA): TGTGCCAGCAGCTTAAGGCTAGTGGGGGTGAGGGGAAATGAAAAACTGTTTTTT.

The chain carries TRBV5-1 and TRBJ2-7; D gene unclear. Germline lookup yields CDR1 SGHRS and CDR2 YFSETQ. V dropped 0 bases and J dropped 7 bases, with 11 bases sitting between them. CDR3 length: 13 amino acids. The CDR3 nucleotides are TGCGCCAGCAGCTTGGCCTTATTGAATGAGCAGTACTTC. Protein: CASSLALLNEQYF.

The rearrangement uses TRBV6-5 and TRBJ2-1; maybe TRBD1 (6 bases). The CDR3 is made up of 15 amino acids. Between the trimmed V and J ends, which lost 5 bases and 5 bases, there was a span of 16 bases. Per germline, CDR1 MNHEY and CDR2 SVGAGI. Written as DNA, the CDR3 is TGTGCCAGCAGTCCGCCCTTCCGGGACAACAATGAGCAGTTCTTC. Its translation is CASSPPFRDNNEQFF.

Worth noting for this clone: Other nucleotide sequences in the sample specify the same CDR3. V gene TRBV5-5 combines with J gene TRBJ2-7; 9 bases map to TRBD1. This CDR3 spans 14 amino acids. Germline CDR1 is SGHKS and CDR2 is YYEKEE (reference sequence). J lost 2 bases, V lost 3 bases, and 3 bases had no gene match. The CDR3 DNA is TGTGCCAGCAGCTGGGGACAGGGACCCTACGAGCAGTACTTC. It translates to CASSWGQGPYEQYF. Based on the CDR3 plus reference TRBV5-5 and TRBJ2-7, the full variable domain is DAGVTQSPTHLIKTRGQQVTLRCSPISGHKSVSWYQQVLGQGPQFIFQYYEKEERGRGNFPDRFSARQFPNYSSELNVNALLLGDSALYLCASSWGQGPYEQYFGPGTRLTVT.

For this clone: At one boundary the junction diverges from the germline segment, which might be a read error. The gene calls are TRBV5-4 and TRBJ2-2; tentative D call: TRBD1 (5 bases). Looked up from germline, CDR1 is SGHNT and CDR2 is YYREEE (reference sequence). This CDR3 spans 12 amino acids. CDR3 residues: CASRLGPGELFF. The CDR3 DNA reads TGTGCCAGCAGATTGGGGCCTGGGGAGCTGTTTTTT. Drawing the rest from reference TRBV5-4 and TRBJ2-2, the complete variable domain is ETGVTQSPTHLIKTRGQQVTLRCSSQSGHNTVSWYQQALGQGPQFIFQYYREEENGRGNFPPRFSGLQFPNYSSELNVNALELDDSALYLCASRLGPGELFFGEGSRLTVL.

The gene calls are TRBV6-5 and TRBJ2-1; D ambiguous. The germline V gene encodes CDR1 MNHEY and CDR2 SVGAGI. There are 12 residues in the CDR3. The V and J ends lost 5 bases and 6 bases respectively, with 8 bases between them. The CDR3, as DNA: TGTGCCAGCAGTCGCCGTCCCAATGAGCAGTTCTTC. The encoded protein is CASSRRPNEQFF.

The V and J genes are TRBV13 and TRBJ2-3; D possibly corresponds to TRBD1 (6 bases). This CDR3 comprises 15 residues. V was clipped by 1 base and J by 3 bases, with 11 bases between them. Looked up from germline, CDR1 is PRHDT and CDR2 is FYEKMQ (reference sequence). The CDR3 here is CASSLAGQGTDTQYF. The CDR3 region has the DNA TGTGCCAGCAGCTTAGCGGGCCAGGGGACAGATACGCAGTATTTT. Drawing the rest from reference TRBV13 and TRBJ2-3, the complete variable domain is AAGVIQSPRHLIKEKRETATLKCYPIPRHDTVYWYQQGPGQDPQFLISFYEKMQSDKGSIPDRFSAQQFSDYHSELNMSSLELGDSALYFCASSLAGQGTDTQYFGPGTRLTVL.

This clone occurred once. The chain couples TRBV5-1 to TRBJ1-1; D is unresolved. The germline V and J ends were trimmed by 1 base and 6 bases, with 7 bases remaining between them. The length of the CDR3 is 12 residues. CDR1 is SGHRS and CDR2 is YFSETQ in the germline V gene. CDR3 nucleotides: TGCGCCAGCAGCTTGAGCAGCTCTGAAGCTTTCTTT. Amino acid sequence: CASSLSSSEAFF.

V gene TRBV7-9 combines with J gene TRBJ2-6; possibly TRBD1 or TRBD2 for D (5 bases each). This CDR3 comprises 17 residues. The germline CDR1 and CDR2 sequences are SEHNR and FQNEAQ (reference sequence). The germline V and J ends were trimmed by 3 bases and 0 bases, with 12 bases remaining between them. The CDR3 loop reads CASSFLGASSGANVLTF. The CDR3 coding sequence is TGTGCCAGCAGCTTCCTCGGGGCCAGCTCTGGGGCCAACGTCCTGACTTTC. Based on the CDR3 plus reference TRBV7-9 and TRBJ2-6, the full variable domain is DTGVSQNPRHKITKRGQNVTFRCDPISEHNRLYWYRQTLGQGPEFLTYFQNEAQLEKSRLLSDRFSAERPKGSFSTLEIQRTEQGDSAMYLCASSFLGASSGANVLTFGAGSRLTVL.

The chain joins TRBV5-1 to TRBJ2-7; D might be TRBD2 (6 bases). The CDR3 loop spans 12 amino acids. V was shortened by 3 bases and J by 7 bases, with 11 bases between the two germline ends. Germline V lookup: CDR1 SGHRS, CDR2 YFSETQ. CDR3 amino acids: CASSSGGREQYF. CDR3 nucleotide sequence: TGCGCCAGCAGCTCCGGAGGGAGAGAGCAGTACTTC.

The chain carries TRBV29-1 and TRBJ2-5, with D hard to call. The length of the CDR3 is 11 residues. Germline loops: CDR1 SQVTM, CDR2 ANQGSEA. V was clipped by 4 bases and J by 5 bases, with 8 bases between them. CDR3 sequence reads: CSVGTGETQYF. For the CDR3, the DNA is TGCAGCGTTGGGACCGGGGAGACCCAGTACTTC.

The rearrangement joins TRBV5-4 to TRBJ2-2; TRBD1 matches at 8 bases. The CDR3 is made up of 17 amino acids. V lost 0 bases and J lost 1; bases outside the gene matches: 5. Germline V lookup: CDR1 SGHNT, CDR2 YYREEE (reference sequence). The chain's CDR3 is CASSLVAGTGNTGELFF. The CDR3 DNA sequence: TGTGCCAGCAGCTTGGTCGCCGGGACAGGGAACACCGGGGAGCTGTTTTTT.

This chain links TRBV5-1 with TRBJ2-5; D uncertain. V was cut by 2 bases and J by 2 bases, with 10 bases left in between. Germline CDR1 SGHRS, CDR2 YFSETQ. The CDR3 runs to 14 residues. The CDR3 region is CASSLVVAQETQYF. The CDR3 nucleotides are TGCGCCAGCAGCTTAGTCGTGGCTCAAGAGACCCAGTACTTC.

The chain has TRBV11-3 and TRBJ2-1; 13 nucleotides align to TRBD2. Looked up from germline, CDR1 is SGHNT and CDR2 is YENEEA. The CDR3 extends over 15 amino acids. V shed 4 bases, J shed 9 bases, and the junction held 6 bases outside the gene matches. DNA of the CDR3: TGTGCCAGCAGCTCCATGACTAGCGGGGGGACTGAGCAGTTCTTC. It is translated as CASSSMTSGGTEQFF.

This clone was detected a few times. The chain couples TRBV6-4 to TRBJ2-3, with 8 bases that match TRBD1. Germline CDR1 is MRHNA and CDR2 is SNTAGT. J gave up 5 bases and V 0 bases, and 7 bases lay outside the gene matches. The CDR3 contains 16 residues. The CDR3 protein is CASSDSIAGGRDTQYF. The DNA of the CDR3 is TGTGCCAGCAGTGACTCGATAGCAGGGGGCAGAGATACGCAGTATTTT.

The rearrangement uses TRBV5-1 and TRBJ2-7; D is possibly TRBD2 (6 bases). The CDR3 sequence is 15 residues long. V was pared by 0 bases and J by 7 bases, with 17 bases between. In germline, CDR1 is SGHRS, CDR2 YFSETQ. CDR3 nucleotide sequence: TGCGCCAGCAGCTTGGAGTCTAGCGTTCTTAGGGAGCAGTACTTC. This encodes CASSLESSVLREQYF.

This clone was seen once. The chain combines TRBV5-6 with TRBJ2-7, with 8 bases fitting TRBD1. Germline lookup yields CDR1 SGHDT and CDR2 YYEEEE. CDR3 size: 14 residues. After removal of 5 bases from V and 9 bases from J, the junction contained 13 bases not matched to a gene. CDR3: CASRWGAGGAGQYF. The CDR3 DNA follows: TGTGCCAGCAGATGGGGGGCAGGGGGCGCCGGGCAGTACTTC.

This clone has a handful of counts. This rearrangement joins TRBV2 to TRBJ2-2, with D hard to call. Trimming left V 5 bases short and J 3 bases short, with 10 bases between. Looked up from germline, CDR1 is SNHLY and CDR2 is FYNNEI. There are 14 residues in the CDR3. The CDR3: CASSLLAYTGELFF. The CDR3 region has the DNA TGTGCCAGCAGTCTTTTGGCCTACACCGGGGAGCTGTTTTTT.

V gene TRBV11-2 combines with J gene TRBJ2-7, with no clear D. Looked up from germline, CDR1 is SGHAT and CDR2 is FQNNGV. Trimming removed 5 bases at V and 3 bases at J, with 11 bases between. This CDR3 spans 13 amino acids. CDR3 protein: CASSDQFVYEQYF. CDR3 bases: TGTGCCAGCAGCGACCAGTTTGTCTACGAGCAGTACTTC.

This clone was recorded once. The CDR3 spells CASSYLTGGPADTQYF. CDR3 DNA sequence: TGTGCCAGCAGTTACTTGACGGGGGGGCCCGCAGATACGCAGTATTTT. V gene TRBV6-6 combines with J gene TRBJ2-3; TRBD2 aligns across 8 bases. Germline CDR1 MNHNY, CDR2 SVGAGI (reference sequence). The CDR3 extends over 16 amino acids. Germline trimming cut 1 base from V and 4 bases from J; bases unmatched to any gene: 7.

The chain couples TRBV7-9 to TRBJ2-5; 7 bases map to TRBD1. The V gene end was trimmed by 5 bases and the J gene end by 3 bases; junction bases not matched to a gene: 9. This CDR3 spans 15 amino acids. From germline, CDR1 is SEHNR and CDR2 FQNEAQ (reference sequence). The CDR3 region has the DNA TGTGCCAGCAGCGGGGACCCTGGACAGGAAGAGACCCAGTACTTC. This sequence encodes CASSGDPGQEETQYF.

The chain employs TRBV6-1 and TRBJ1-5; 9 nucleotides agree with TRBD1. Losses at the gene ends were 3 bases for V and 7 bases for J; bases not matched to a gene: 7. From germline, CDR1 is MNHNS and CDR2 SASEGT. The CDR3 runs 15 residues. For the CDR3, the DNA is TGTGCCAGCAGTGACCCCGGGACAGGGAGCCAGCCCCAGCATTTT. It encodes CASSDPGTGSQPQHF.

The CDR3 region has the DNA TGTGCCAGCAGCTCACCCGACGGGTTGGGCAACGAGCAGTACTTC. This translates into CASSSPDGLGNEQYF. This sequence joins TRBV7-6 and TRBJ2-7; no clear D. CDR3 length equals 15 residues. The germline gives CDR1 SGHVS, CDR2 FNYEAQ. Trimming took off 4 bases at V and 5 bases at J, with 18 bases between the two ends. Filled out from reference TRBV7-6 and TRBJ2-7, the complete variable domain reads GAGVSQSPRYKVTKRGQDVALRCDPISGHVSLYWYRQALGQGPEFLTYFNYEAQQDKSGLPNDRFSAERPEGSISTLTIQRTEQRDSAMYRCASSSPDGLGNEQYFGPGTRLTVT.

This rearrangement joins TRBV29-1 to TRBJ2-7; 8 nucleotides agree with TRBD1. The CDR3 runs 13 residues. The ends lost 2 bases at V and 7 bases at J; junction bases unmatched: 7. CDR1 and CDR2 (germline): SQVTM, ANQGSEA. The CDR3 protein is CSVESGTGGEQYF. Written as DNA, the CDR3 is TGCAGCGTTGAATCGGGGACAGGCGGGGAGCAGTACTTC.

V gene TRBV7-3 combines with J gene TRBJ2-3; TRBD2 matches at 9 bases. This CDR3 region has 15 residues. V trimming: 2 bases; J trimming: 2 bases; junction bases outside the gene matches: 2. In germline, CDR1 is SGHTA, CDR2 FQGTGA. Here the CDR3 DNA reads TGTGCCAGCAGCTTAGCGGGGGGGCCCACAGATACGCAGTATTTT. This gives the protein CASSLAGGPTDTQYF.

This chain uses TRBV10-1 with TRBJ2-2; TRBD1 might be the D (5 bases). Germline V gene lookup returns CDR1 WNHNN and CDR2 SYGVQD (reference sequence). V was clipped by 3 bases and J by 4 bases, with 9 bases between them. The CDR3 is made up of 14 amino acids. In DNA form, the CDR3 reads TGCGCCAGCAGTGACAGGGTCGGCACCGGGGAGCTGTTTTTT. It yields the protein CASSDRVGTGELFF.

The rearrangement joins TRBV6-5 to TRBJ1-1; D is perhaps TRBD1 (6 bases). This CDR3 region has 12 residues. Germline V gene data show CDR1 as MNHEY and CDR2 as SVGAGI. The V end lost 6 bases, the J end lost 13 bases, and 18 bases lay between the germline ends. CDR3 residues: CASSQGRERGFF. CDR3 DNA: TGTGCCAGCAGCCAGGGGAGGGAAAGGGGTTTCTTT.

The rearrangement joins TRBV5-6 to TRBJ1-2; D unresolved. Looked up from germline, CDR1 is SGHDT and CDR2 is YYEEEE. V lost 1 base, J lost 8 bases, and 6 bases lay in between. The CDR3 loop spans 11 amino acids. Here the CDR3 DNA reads TGTGCCAGCAGCTTGATGGGGGGCTACACCTTC. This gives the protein CASSLMGGYTF.

The CDR3, as DNA: TGTGCCAGCAGTCCCTCCAACACTGAAGCTTTCTTT. It yields the protein CASSPSNTEAFF. V and J are TRBV6-5 and TRBJ1-1; D gene ambiguous. Trimming pared 5 bases from V and 2 bases from J, leaving 6 bases between. This CDR3 spans 12 amino acids. CDR1 is MNHEY and CDR2 is SVGAGI in the germline V gene.